The clone carrying this TCR beta chain was found many times. The antigen remains undetermined. It may be a read error: a sequence one base away is much more abundant. TCR beta CDR3 amplification used RNA transcripts. Scientists carried out first-round RT-PCR using HTBI primers and then a second-round multiplex PCR. TCRdb independently ran MiXCR on the multiplex PCR reads; one entry per CDR3 protein. The sample consists of about half a million distinct CDR3 sequences, approximately 15% of them appearing once. Moderate-to-severe activity, CAS at least 3, NOSPECS at least 4 and duration under 3 months characterized donors with ophthalmopathy. The data derive from a study of Graves' ophthalmopathy and Graves' hyperthyroidism. Overall study results and limits: In predicting ophthalmopathy progression, the model reached 70.59% sensitivity and about 73% specificity. Among expanded thyroid clonotypes above 0.001 frequency, most also occurred in blood.

Material: blood. This clonotype was sampled from a woman aged 30 to 39 with Graves' ophthalmopathy.

The CDR3 reads CASSFSTSGRPSYQETQYF. CDR3 DNA sequence: TGTGCCAGCAGTTTCTCGACTAGCGGGAGGCCTTCGTACCAAGAGACCCAGTACTTC. V usage is TRBV27 and J usage is TRBJ2-5, with 13 bases lining up with TRBD2. V was pared by 3 bases and J by 0 bases, with 10 bases of the junction left unmatched. The length of the CDR3 is 19 residues. Germline CDR1 reads MNHEY; CDR2 reads SMNVEV (reference sequence).